Each of the 8 T cell receptor beta chains below was sequenced from the same sample in a study of early T cells in non-severe SARS-CoV-2 infection. TCRdb redid the calling of the 5' RACE reads with MiXCR, one entry per CDR3 protein. The table lists 70,000 or so distinct CDR3 sequences, approximately 14% of them singletons. Sample: whole blood. These TCRs come from an adult who was a healthcare worker with PCR-confirmed SARS-CoV-2 infection or an uninfected control (not recorded which).

This clonotype has just a few counts. The CDR3 sequence is CASSPSTGGGSGNTEAFF. The CDR3 DNA sequence: TGTGCCAGCAGTCCGTCAACAGGGGGAGGGTCCGGGAACACTGAAGCTTTCTTT. The chain joins TRBV28 to TRBJ1-1, with 8 bases matching TRBD1. There are 18 residues in the CDR3. Germline lookup yields CDR1 MDHEN and CDR2 SYDVKM. V shed 5 bases and J 1 base; nucleotides not matched to a gene: 15.

This clonotype was seen a few times. V and J are TRBV14 and TRBJ1-3; 8 nucleotides line up with TRBD1. The CDR3 is made up of 16 amino acids. After removal of 3 bases from V and 0 bases from J, the junction contained 4 bases not matched to a gene. In germline, CDR1 is SGHDN, CDR2 FVKESK. The CDR3 protein is CASSHRQGISGNTIYF. DNA for the CDR3: TGTGCCAGCAGCCACCGACAGGGGATCTCTGGAAACACCATATATTTT.

This clonotype was seen ten or more times. This sequence joins TRBV6-1 and TRBJ2-5, with 7 nucleotides matching TRBD2. The CDR3 consists of 15 residues. Germline loops: CDR1 MNHNS, CDR2 SASEGT. V trimming: 0 bases; J trimming: 2 bases; junction bases outside the gene matches: 3. CDR3 amino acids: CASSEAAGEQETQYF. CDR3 DNA sequence: TGTGCCAGCAGTGAAGCGGCGGGGGAACAAGAGACCCAGTACTTC.

This clonotype was found a few times. V usage is TRBV5-1 and J usage is TRBJ2-3; the D is unclear. The CDR3 sequence is 17 residues long. Germline V gene data show CDR1 as SGHRS and CDR2 as YFSETQ. V was cut by 2 bases and J by 0 bases, with 16 bases left in between. The CDR3 loop is CASSFNPGVWSTDTQYF. CDR3 DNA: TGCGCCAGCAGCTTTAATCCGGGTGTGTGGAGCACAGATACGCAGTATTTT.

This clonotype turned up a few times. V usage is TRBV7-8 and J usage is TRBJ2-7; D may correspond to TRBD1 or TRBD2 (5 bases each). Germline CDR1 is SGHVS and CDR2 is FQNEAQ. The V end lost 0 bases, the J end lost 3 bases, and 15 bases lay between the germline ends. The length of the CDR3 is 16 residues. DNA of the CDR3: TGTGCCAGCAGCTTAGCCGTTGGGGGTTGGAGCTACGAGCAGTACTTC. Its translation: CASSLAVGGWSYEQYF.

This clonotype has just a few counts. This sequence joins TRBV7-2 and TRBJ1-3, with unresolved D. CDR3 length: 16 amino acids. V dropped 3 bases and J dropped 0 bases, with 12 bases sitting between them. Germline-derived CDR1 and CDR2 are SGHTA and FQGNSA. The CDR3 loop reads CASSFVLGSSGNTIYF. CDR3 DNA: TGTGCCAGCAGCTTCGTCCTGGGGTCCTCTGGAAACACCATATATTTT.

This clonotype turned up a few times. V usage is TRBV29-1 and J usage is TRBJ1-1; 8 bases are a match to TRBD1. The V gene end was trimmed by 6 bases and the J gene end by 6 bases; junction bases not matched to a gene: 15. Germline V gene sequence: CDR1 SQVTM, CDR2 ANQGSEA. The CDR3 covers 15 residues. CDR3 coding DNA: TGCAGCGTCGCGAACCGAGACAGGGGAACCCCTGAAGCTTTCTTT. This gives the protein CSVANRDRGTPEAFF.

This chain connects TRBV20-1 to TRBJ2-7; possibly TRBD1 for D (5 bases). CDR1 is DFQATT and CDR2 is SNEGSKA in the germline V gene (reference sequence). The CDR3 covers 13 residues. Trimming pared 5 bases from V and 0 bases from J, leaving 11 bases between. CDR3 sequence reads: CSAEKGASYEQYF. CDR3 coding DNA: TGCAGTGCTGAAAAAGGGGCCTCCTACGAGCAGTACTTC.